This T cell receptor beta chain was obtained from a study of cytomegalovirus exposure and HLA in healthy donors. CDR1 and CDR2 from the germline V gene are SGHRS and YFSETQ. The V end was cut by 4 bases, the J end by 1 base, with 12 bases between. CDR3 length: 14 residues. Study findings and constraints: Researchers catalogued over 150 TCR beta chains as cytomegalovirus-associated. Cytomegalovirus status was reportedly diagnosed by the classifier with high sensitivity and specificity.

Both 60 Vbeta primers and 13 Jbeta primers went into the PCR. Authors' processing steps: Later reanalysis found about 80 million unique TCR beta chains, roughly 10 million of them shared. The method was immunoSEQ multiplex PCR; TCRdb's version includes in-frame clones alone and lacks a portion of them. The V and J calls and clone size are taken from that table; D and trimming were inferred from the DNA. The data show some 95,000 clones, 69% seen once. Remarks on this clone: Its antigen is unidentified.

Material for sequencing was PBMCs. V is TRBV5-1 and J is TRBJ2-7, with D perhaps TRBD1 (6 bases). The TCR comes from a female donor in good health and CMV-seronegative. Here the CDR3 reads CASSTNGQSYEQYF. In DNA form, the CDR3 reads TGCGCCAGCAGCACTAACGGACAGTCCTACGAGCAGTACTTC.